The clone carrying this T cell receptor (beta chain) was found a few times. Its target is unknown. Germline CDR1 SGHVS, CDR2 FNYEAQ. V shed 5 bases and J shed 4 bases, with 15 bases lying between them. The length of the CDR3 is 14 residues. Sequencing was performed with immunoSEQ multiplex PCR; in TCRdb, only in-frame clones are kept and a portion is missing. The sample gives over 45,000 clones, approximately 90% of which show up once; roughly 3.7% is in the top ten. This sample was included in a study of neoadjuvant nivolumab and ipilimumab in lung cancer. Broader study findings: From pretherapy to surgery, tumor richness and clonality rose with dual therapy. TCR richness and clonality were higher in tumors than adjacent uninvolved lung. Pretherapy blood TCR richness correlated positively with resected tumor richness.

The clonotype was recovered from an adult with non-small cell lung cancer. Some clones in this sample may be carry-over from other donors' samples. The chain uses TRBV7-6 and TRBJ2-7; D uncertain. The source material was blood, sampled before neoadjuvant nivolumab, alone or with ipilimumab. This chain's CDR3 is CASSQDPGPYEQYF. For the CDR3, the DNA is TGTGCCAGCAGCCAAGACCCAGGACCTTACGAGCAGTACTTC.